Listed below are T cell receptor beta chains from one sample, sequenced in a study of human T cells and chemical hapten exposure. TCRdb passed the RACE reads through MiXCR, listing each CDR3 protein once. The sample includes 50,000 to 60,000 distinct CDR3 sequences, around 11% of them seen just once. The sample here was whole blood, taken in connection with sensitization to the hapten diphenylcyclopropenone (DPC). The source of these receptors is a man aged 25-45 years with alopecia areata. Some clones in this sample may be carry-over from other donors' samples. The CDR3 runs from the conserved cysteine through the conserved F or W. The D gene is left open where the match is weak. Only some rows state a clone size, as once, few, many or a class for expanded clones.

j_call d_call clone_size v_call cdr3_nt cdr3_aa
TRBJ2-1 NA few TRBV7-2 TGTGCCAGCAGCTTCGGCACCGCGCCGTACAATGAGCAGTTCTTC CASSFGTAPYNEQFF
TRBJ1-5 TRBD1 NA TRBV9 TGTGCCAGCAGCATAGGACAGGGTGGTTGGCCCCAGCATTTT CASSIGQGGWPQHF
TRBJ2-3 NA few TRBV7-2 TGTGCCAGCAGCCCGGGACCCCAGGGCACGCAGTATTTT CASSPGPQGTQYF
TRBJ2-1 TRBD2 few TRBV10-3 TGTGCCATCAGTGAGGGCACTAGCGGTACGAATGAGCAGTTCTTC CAISEGTSGTNEQFF
TRBJ1-5 NA few TRBV2 TGTGCCAGCAGCGGGGAGCACAATCAGCCCCAGCATTTT CASSGEHNQPQHF
TRBJ2-7 TRBD1 many TRBV3-1 TGTGCCAGCAGCCAAGAGCACGGGACAGGATTGTACGAGCAGTACTTC CASSQEHGTGLYEQYF
TRBJ1-1 NA NA TRBV4-3 TGCGCCAGCAGCCAAGTTCTGAACACTGAAGCTTTCTTT CASSQVLNTEAFF
TRBJ1-5 NA few TRBV19 TGTGCCAGTAGTATGACACACGGTAGCAATCAGCCCCAGCATTTT CASSMTHGSNQPQHF
TRBJ1-4 NA NA TRBV4-2 TGTGCCAGCAGCCAAGCACCGGCCTTTGCAACTAATGAAAAACTGTTTTTT CASSQAPAFATNEKLFF
TRBJ2-1 TRBD1 many TRBV24-1 TGTGCCACCAGTGTGGCAGGGGGCTCCTACAATGAGCAGTTCTTC CATSVAGGSYNEQFF
TRBJ2-5 TRBD2 NA TRBV29-1 TGCAGCGCCTTAGCGGGAGGAGAGACCCAGTACTTC CSALAGGETQYF
TRBJ2-7 TRBD1 many TRBV9 TGTGCCAGCAGCTCAGGACAGGGTTCCTACGAGCAGTACTTC CASSSGQGSYEQYF
TRBJ1-4 NA few TRBV18 TGTGCCAGCTCACCACAGGGGCTAACTAATGAAAAACTGTTTTTT CASSPQGLTNEKLFF
TRBJ1-1 NA NA TRBV2 TGTGCCAGCAGTGAGTTGTCTGTCTTATTT CASSELSVLF
TRBJ1-1 NA few TRBV4-3 TGCGCCAGCAGCCAAGGCCAGGGGAATACTGAAGCTTTCTTT CASSQGQGNTEAFF
TRBJ2-2 TRBD1 NA TRBV4-1 TGCGCCAGCAGCCAGTTGGGACAGGGATGGACCGGGGAGCTGTTTTTT CASSQLGQGWTGELFF
TRBJ1-1 NA many TRBV5-4 TGTGCCAGCAGCTTGATCTCCCTGAACACTGAAGCTTTCTTT CASSLISLNTEAFF
TRBJ2-1 TRBD2 many TRBV7-2 TGTGCCAGCAGCCCCTGGGGCACCAGCGGGGGGGTAGGCAATGAGCAGTTCTTC CASSPWGTSGGVGNEQFF
TRBJ1-4 TRBD1 NA TRBV9 TGTGCCAGCAGCGTAGGGGGGACAGGCCAAAATGAAAAACTGTTTTTT CASSVGGTGQNEKLFF
TRBJ2-7 TRBD1 many TRBV3-1 TGTGCCAGCAGCCAAGCCGAAGGGGGCAGCCCCTACGAGCAGTACTTC CASSQAEGGSPYEQYF
TRBJ2-3 NA many TRBV6-5 TGTGCCAGCAGTTACTCGTGGGGAGGAGATACGCAGTATTTT CASSYSWGGDTQYF
TRBJ2-7 NA few TRBV7-8 TGTGCCAGCAAAGACAGTTACTACGAGCAGTACTTC CASKDSYYEQYF
TRBJ2-7 NA NA TRBV12-3/TRBV12-4 TGTGCCAGCAGTTTAGGGGGGAGCCACGAGCAGTACTTC CASSLGGSHEQYF
TRBJ2-3 TRBD1 few TRBV5-4 TGTGCCAGCAGCTACCGGGACAGAAAAACGAGGGATACGCAGTATTTT CASSYRDRKTRDTQYF
TRBJ1-6 NA NA TRBV3-1 TGTGCCAGCAGCCTCCCCGGCGGGAATTCACCCCTCCACTTT CASSLPGGNSPLHF
TRBJ2-1 TRBD1 many TRBV12-3/TRBV12-4 TGTGCCAGCAAACGGGACAGTTCCAATGAGCAGTTCTTC CASKRDSSNEQFF
TRBJ1-3 NA NA TRBV7-9 TGTGCCAGCAGTCCCACGGGATGGAGCTCTGGAAACACCATATATTTT CASSPTGWSSGNTIYF
TRBJ2-2 TRBD1 many TRBV6-2/TRBV6-3 TGTGCCAGCAGTCCAGGGGGCGGTATCGCGAACACCGGGGAGCTGTTTTTT CASSPGGGIANTGELFF
TRBJ2-7 NA NA TRBV9 TGTGCCAGCAGCGTGGAGGCAGGCGCCGAGCAGTACTTC CASSVEAGAEQYF
TRBJ1-2 TRBD1 NA TRBV20-1 TGCAGCCTCCGGGACAGGGTCCCATATGGCTACACCTTC CSLRDRVPYGYTF
TRBJ1-2 NA few TRBV29-1 TGCAGCGTTGAAGTCGTTTGGGGAGGCTACACCTTC CSVEVVWGGYTF
TRBJ2-5 NA few TRBV3-1 TGTGCCAGCAGCCAAGTCCCAAAGGGGCTGGAGACCCAGTACTTC CASSQVPKGLETQYF
TRBJ1-5 NA NA TRBV5-6 TGTGCCAGCAGCTTGTCGTACCAAGGGGACTATAGCAATCAGCCCCAGCATTTT CASSLSYQGDYSNQPQHF
TRBJ2-2 NA few TRBV2 TGTGCCAGCAGTGAGACAGCCGCGAACACCGGGGAGCTGTTTTTT CASSETAANTGELFF
TRBJ1-5 TRBD1 many TRBV6-1 TGTGCCAGCCAGGGGGAAGGCAATCAGCCCCAGCATTTT CASQGEGNQPQHF
TRBJ2-7 NA few TRBV12-3/TRBV12-4 TGTGCCAGCACCCAAGTGGGTCCAGGCAAGCAGTACTTC CASTQVGPGKQYF
TRBJ2-1 NA many TRBV18 TGTGCCAGCTCACCAGTCCAGGGGGGCCTGTATGAGCAGTTCTTC CASSPVQGGLYEQFF
TRBJ1-2 NA few TRBV6-1 TGTGCCAGCATGTCTCAGGGATCCCATCCCAACTATGGCTACACCTTC CASMSQGSHPNYGYTF
TRBJ1-6 TRBD1 many TRBV7-3 TGTGCCAGCAGCTTAACGGGACCCGGTACAGGGGTTTCACCCCTCCACTTT CASSLTGPGTGVSPLHF
TRBJ2-5 NA few TRBV5-1 TGCGCCAGCAGCTTGCCGAATCTGAGCCCCGAGACCCAGTACTTC CASSLPNLSPETQYF
TRBJ2-1 NA once TRBV7-2 TGTGTCAGCAGCCCCCCGGGCAATGAGCAGTTCTTC CVSSPPGNEQFF
TRBJ2-3 NA many TRBV5-1 TGCGCCAGCAGCTTGGGCGCCCCAGGGGATACGCAGTATTTT CASSLGAPGDTQYF
TRBJ2-3 NA few TRBV2 TGTGCCAGTTCCATAGCAACAGATACGCAGTATTTT CASSIATDTQYF
TRBJ1-4 NA many TRBV12-3/TRBV12-4 TGTGCCAGCAGAACAGGGTGGTTAGGCGAAAAACTGTTTTTT CASRTGWLGEKLFF
TRBJ2-1 TRBD2 NA TRBV7-3 TGTGCCAGCAGCCCCGACCTAGCGGGGGGGCGGAGGAATGAGCAGTTCTTC CASSPDLAGGRRNEQFF